This TCR beta chain originates from a study of B cell selection in AIRE deficiency. In the original workflow: Treg pools: roughly 6.2x10^4 distinct patient, about 1x10^5 donor TCRbeta sequences. Profiling relied on immunoSEQ multiplex PCR, and the TCRdb table lists in-frame clones only, not all of them. From that table come the V and J calls and clone size; the DNA was used to work out D and trimming. The sample carries about 22,000 clones, 94% recorded once. Regulatory T cells were sorted as CD4+CD25hiCD127low/negative cells. This clone was detected only a few times. Sequencing was done on a sample of Tregs sorted from PBMCs. This TCR was sampled from a human donor with AIRE deficiency.

CDR3 DNA: TGTGCCAGCAGCTTCGCCGAGTATGGCTACACCTTC. Residues: CASSFAEYGYTF. The rearrangement uses TRBV7-9 and TRBJ1-2; D gene unclear. V shed 3 bases and J shed 5 bases, with 7 bases lying between them. Germline CDR1 reads SEHNR; CDR2 reads FQNEAQ (reference sequence). The CDR3 extends over 12 amino acids.